These T cell receptor beta chains were read from a single sample in a study of CD8 T cells in Susac syndrome. In TCRdb, the immunoSEQ multiplex PCR reads were re-called with MiXCR into one record per CDR3 protein. The profile shows 150,000 to 190,000 distinct CDR3 sequences, roughly 94% of them singletons. Sample: CD8+ T cells from PBMCs. Receptor source: a human donor with multiple sclerosis. CDR3s leave out the opening cysteine and the closing phenylalanine or tryptophan. The listing skips clone size in some rows; elsewhere it reads once, few, many or a size class.

v_call,clone_size,cdr3_aa
TRBV29-1,.,SVEGGERLSYNEQF
TRBV12-5,.,ASGWEGRRYEQY
TRBV20-1,.,SAPDPLAGGLNEQF
TRBV2,.,ASLGNSPLH
TRBV24-1,.,ATSDLRTVGDDNEQF
TRBV29-1,.,SGAGQNTDTQY
TRBV27,.,ASLRTGKNTEAF
TRBV27,.,ASSLGLGAYEQY
TRBV24-1,.,ATSGREVPYEQY
TRBV13,.,ASSLRGGRGDEQF
TRBV3-1,.,ASSQGSRGADTQY
TRBV29-1,many,SVEDRDGYT
TRBV28,.,AITRKGPTEAF
TRBV9,.,ASSVAGQGAYEQY
TRBV27,.,ASSGGGVNQPQH
TRBV5-6,once,ASSLRDRDHGYT
TRBV3-1,once,ASSHGGGVFQETQY
TRBV2,.,ASSETGGGIDTQY